This is a list of T cell receptor beta chains from one sample in a study of T cells in Graves' hyperthyroidism and ophthalmopathy. TCRdb called the multiplex PCR reads again in MiXCR, with one record for every CDR3 protein. The repertoire holds around 520,000 distinct CDR3 sequences, 14% seen once, with less than 20% in the top ten. Material: blood. Every receptor here comes from a young woman with Graves' hyperthyroidism. Both conserved end residues are part of each CDR3. The D gene is left open where the match is weak. Only part of the rows carry a size: once, few, many, or a class if the clone is expanded.

V gene	CDR3 length	D gene	clone size	J gene	CDR3 DNA	CDR3 protein
TRBV12-3/TRBV12-4	16	TRBD2	many	TRBJ2-5	TGTGCCAGCAGCTCGGGACTAGCGGGAGGTACGGAGACCCAGTACTTC	CASSSGLAGGTETQYF
TRBV13	16	-	many	TRBJ1-5	TGTGCCAGCAGCACTCGAGGGGAAGGCGGCAATCAGCCCCAGCATTTT	CASSTRGEGGNQPQHF
TRBV28	14	TRBD1	few	TRBJ1-2	TGTGCCAGCAGTTACCAGGGGGGCGACTATGGCTACACCTTC	CASSYQGGDYGYTF
TRBV20-1	13	-	many	TRBJ2-1	TGCAGTGCTAGCAAGGACTTATACAATGAGCAGTTCTTC	CSASKDLYNEQFF
TRBV5-1	13	-	many	TRBJ1-2	TGCGCCAGCAGCGAAGACCCGGGCGACGGCTACACCTTC	CASSEDPGDGYTF
TRBV29-1	13	TRBD1	many	TRBJ1-1	TGCAGCGATACGACAGGGGGCCAGACTGAAGCTTTCTTT	CSDTTGGQTEAFF
TRBV30	13	TRBD1	few	TRBJ2-3	TGTGCCTGGGGGGACAGGGACACAGATACGCAGTATTTT	CAWGDRDTDTQYF
TRBV12-3/TRBV12-4	13	TRBD1	many	TRBJ2-4	TGTGCCAGCAGTCCACGACAGGGGGACATTCAGTACTTC	CASSPRQGDIQYF
TRBV18	15	TRBD1	many	TRBJ2-3	TGTGCCAGCTCACCACCGTTACAGGGGACAGATACGCAGTATTTT	CASSPPLQGTDTQYF
TRBV30	14	TRBD1	many	TRBJ1-3	TGTGCCTCTTCGGGACAGGGGTACGGAAACACCATATATTTT	CASSGQGYGNTIYF
TRBV30	14	-	many	TRBJ1-1	TGTGCCTGGGCGCCCCAGGCGGAGAACACTGAAGCTTTCTTT	CAWAPQAENTEAFF
TRBV7-8	14	-	many	TRBJ1-1	TGTGCCAGCAGCTTTCGGGTCGGGGACACTGAAGCTTTCTTT	CASSFRVGDTEAFF
TRBV4-1	12	-	few	TRBJ1-1	TGCGCCAGCAGCCAAGGTTTGCCTGAAGCTTTCTTT	CASSQGLPEAFF
TRBV15	16	-	many	TRBJ2-5	TGTGCCACCAGCAGAGATTTCTATCGGGACCCTGGGGCCCAGTACTTC	CATSRDFYRDPGAQYF
TRBV5-1	16	TRBD2	-	TRBJ2-1	TGCGCCAGCAGCGGGATGGGACTAGCGGGTTACAATGAGCAGTTCTTC	CASSGMGLAGYNEQFF
TRBV2	16	TRBD2	many	TRBJ2-1	TGTGCCAGCACCGCCTCCCTAGCGGCCCCATCCAATGAGCAGTTCTTC	CASTASLAAPSNEQFF
TRBV6-2/TRBV6-3	12	-	many	TRBJ1-2	TGTGCCAGCAGTTCCAGGGTAGGCGGCTACACCTTC	CASSSRVGGYTF
TRBV14	15	-	-	TRBJ1-1	TGTGCCAGCAGCCAAGAGATCATAAGGGACACTGAAGCTTTCTTT	CASSQEIIRDTEAFF
TRBV4-1	14	-	-	TRBJ1-1	TGCGCCAGCAGCCAGGGGGCGGCGGGTACTGAAGCTTTCTTT	CASSQGAAGTEAFF
TRBV19	14	TRBD1	few	TRBJ1-5	TGTGCCAGTAGTATACAGGGGGCTGATCAGCCCCAGCATTTT	CASSIQGADQPQHF
TRBV5-1	14	TRBD1	-	TRBJ1-2	TGCGCCAGCAGCTTGGCGACAGGGAACTATGGCTACACCTTC	CASSLATGNYGYTF
TRBV4-1	17	TRBD2	-	TRBJ2-3	TGCGCCAGCAGCCAAGAAAATGGGGCGGGAGGCCCGGATACGCAGTATTTT	CASSQENGAGGPDTQYF
TRBV3-1	13	TRBD1	-	TRBJ1-2	TGTGCCAGCAGCCCCTCAGGGGGCCGGGGCTACACCTTC	CASSPSGGRGYTF
TRBV12-3/TRBV12-4	14	-	many	TRBJ1-1	TGTGCCAGCACCTTACCCGACCGCGACACTGAAGCTTTCTTT	CASTLPDRDTEAFF
TRBV5-1	14	TRBD2	-	TRBJ2-3	TGCGCCAGCAGCTTCCAGCGGGATGGGGATACGCAGTATTTT	CASSFQRDGDTQYF
TRBV5-1	14	TRBD1	few	TRBJ1-2	TGCGCCAGCAGACCCGGACAGGGTGTATATGGCTACACCTTC	CASRPGQGVYGYTF